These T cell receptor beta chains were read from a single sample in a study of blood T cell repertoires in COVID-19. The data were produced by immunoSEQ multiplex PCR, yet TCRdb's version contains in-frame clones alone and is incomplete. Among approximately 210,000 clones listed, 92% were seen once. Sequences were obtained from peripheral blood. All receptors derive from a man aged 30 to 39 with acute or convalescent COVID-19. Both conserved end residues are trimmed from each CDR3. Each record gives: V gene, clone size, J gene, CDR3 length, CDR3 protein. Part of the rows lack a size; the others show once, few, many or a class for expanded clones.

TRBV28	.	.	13	ASSSLGGVNYEQY
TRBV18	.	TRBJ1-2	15	ASSHDLDRLEVYGYT
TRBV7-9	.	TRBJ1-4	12	ASSLGQGSEKLF
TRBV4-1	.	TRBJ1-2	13	ASSQEYGGRGGYT
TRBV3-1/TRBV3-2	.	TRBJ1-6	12	ASSLRVGNSPLH
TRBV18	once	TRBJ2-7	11	ASSPGQVYEQY
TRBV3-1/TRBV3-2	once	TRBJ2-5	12	ASSPLNGQETQY
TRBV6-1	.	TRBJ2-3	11	ASSEGPPDTQY
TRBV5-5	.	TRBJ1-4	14	ASSRTGLRGPEKLF
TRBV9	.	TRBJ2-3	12	ASSVGSPTDTQY
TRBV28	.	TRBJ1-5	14	ASSFHRTGPGQPQH
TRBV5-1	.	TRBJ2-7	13	ASSLTTGDFYEQY
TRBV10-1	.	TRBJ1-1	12	ASSVGGLRTEAF
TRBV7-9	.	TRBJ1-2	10	ASQGANYGYT
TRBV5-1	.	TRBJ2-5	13	ASSIGSGGTETQY
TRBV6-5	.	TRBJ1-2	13	ASGKTGVSPYGYT
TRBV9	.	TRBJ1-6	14	ASSAKQGRNNSPLH